One and the same sample provided the 17 T cell receptor beta chains below, sequenced in a study of blood T cell repertoires in COVID-19. Measured with immunoSEQ multiplex PCR; TCRdb has only the in-frame clones, and not every one. The sample records under 450,000 clones, approximately 86% being singletons. The sequencing input was peripheral blood. These receptors were obtained from a woman aged 55-70 years with COVID-19, enrolled during active disease.

CDR3 residues: CASSESDRVYGYTF. CDR3 DNA: TGTGCCAGCAGCGAATCGGACAGGGTCTATGGCTACACCTTC. The V gene is TRBV9, the J gene TRBJ1-2; 8 nucleotides align to TRBD1. The CDR3 is 14 amino acids. After removal of 3 bases from V and 4 bases from J, the junction contained 5 bases not matched to a gene. Germline CDR1 is SGDLS and CDR2 is YYNGEE.

The gene calls are TRBV5-4 and TRBJ1-2; D is uncertain. This CDR3 is built from 16 residues. Trimming pared 5 bases from V and 3 bases from J, leaving 20 bases between. The germline V gene has CDR1 SGHNT and CDR2 YYREEE (reference sequence). The CDR3 DNA reads TGTGCCAGCAGTCCCCTCAAGGGAGGGTTGGACTATGGCTACACCTTC. Its protein is CASSPLKGGLDYGYTF.

The V call is TRBV13, the J call TRBJ1-2; a possible D gene is TRBD1 (6 bases). V lost 0 bases to trimming and J lost 4 bases, with 6 bases between them. The CDR3 extends over 13 amino acids. Germline assignment: CDR1 PRHDT and CDR2 FYEKMQ (reference sequence). CDR3 amino acids: CASSLGRGYGYTF. The CDR3 nucleotides read TGTGCCAGCAGCTTAGGCAGGGGCTATGGCTACACCTTC.

V and J are TRBV6-5 and TRBJ1-5; no reliable D call. The germline V and J ends were trimmed by 2 bases and 5 bases, with 4 bases remaining between them. The length of the CDR3 is 12 residues. CDR1 and CDR2 from the germline V gene are MNHEY and SVGAGI. As DNA, the CDR3 is TGTGCCAGCAGTTACCAGGATCAGCCCCAGCATTTT. It codes for CASSYQDQPQHF.

CDR3: CASSINRGSNQPQHF. DNA for the CDR3: TGTGCCAGCAGCATCAACAGGGGGAGCAATCAGCCCCAGCATTTT. The chain combines TRBV27 with TRBJ1-5, with 8 bases matching TRBD1. Germline CDR1 and CDR2: MNHEY and SMNVEV (reference sequence). CDR3 length equals 15 residues. J lost 1 base, V lost 6 bases, and 5 bases had no gene match.

The chain is built from TRBV11-2 and TRBJ2-7, with 7 bases identical to TRBD1. The CDR3 loop spans 16 amino acids. CDR1 is SGHAT and CDR2 is FQNNGV in the germline V gene. V dropped 1 base and J dropped 7; count of bases not matched to a gene: 13. In nucleotides, the CDR3 is TGTGCCAGCAGCTTAGGCCAGGGGGTTCGCCCTAGGGAGCAGTACTTC. Its translation: CASSLGQGVRPREQYF.

The chain combines TRBV27 with TRBJ1-5; 7 bases agree with TRBD1. The CDR3 runs to 15 residues. The V gene end was trimmed by 0 bases and the J gene end by 7 bases; junction bases not matched to a gene: 6. Germline loops: CDR1 MNHEY, CDR2 SMNVEV (reference sequence). Here the CDR3 reads CASSLSARGNQPQHF. CDR3 sequence (DNA): TGTGCCAGCAGTTTATCGGCCAGGGGGAACCAGCCCCAGCATTTT.

In its sample, this clone was seen once. The genes are TRBV6-6 and TRBJ1-4; D is ambiguous. V dropped 4 bases and J dropped 3 bases, with 9 bases sitting between them. CDR1 is MNHNY, CDR2 SVGAGI, per germline (reference sequence). CDR3 length: 14 amino acids. DNA for the CDR3: TGTGCCAGCAGTTCCGTTCAGGCTAATGAAAAACTGTTTTTT. As protein: CASSSVQANEKLFF.

This rearrangement joins TRBV18 to TRBJ2-2, with TRBD2 identical over 8 bases. Germline CDR1 KGHSH, CDR2 LQKENI. V shed 6 bases and J 1 base; nucleotides not matched to a gene: 7. The CDR3 spans 16 residues. The CDR3 bases are TGTGCCAGCTCGGTGAATCTAGCGGGGAACACCGGGGAGCTGTTTTTT. Translation gives CASSVNLAGNTGELFF.

V and J are TRBV27 and TRBJ1-1, with a tentative D call TRBD1 (5 bases). The germline V gene has CDR1 MNHEY and CDR2 SMNVEV (reference sequence). CDR3 length: 14 residues. V was shortened by 0 bases and J by 1 base, with 6 bases between the two germline ends. The CDR3 loop reads CASSLSQGNTEAFF. The CDR3, as DNA: TGTGCCAGCAGTTTATCGCAGGGGAACACTGAAGCTTTCTTT.

This rearrangement joins TRBV5-1 to TRBJ2-5; the match to TRBD1 covers 7 bases. Per germline, CDR1 SGHRS and CDR2 YFSETQ. With 3 bases clipped from V and 2 bases from J, the junction kept 7 bases outside the gene matches. This CDR3 region has 15 residues. The CDR3 here is CASSSGQALQETQYF. The CDR3 region has the DNA TGCGCCAGCAGCTCTGGACAGGCCTTACAAGAGACCCAGTACTTC.

V is TRBV9 and J is TRBJ1-1; 8 nucleotides align to TRBD1. After removal of 3 bases from V and 6 bases from J, the junction contained 10 bases not matched to a gene. CDR1 SGDLS and CDR2 YYNGEE come from the germline V gene. CDR3 length equals 15 residues. The CDR3 is CASSGTQGGSPEAFF. DNA for the CDR3: TGTGCCAGCAGCGGGACACAGGGGGGGAGCCCTGAAGCTTTCTTT.

J is TRBJ1-4 and V is TRBV5-6; 9 bases align to TRBD1. Trimming cost V 2 bases and J 2 bases; bases outside gene matches: 7. Germline lookup yields CDR1 SGHDT and CDR2 YYEEEE. The CDR3 has 17 residues. The chain's CDR3 is CASSFGTGFVTNEKLFF. Written as DNA, the CDR3 is TGTGCCAGCAGCTTTGGGACAGGGTTTGTGACTAATGAAAAACTGTTTTTT.

This CDR3 reads CAWSNRGDEKLFF. CDR3 nucleotide sequence: TGTGCCTGGAGTAATAGGGGCGATGAAAAACTGTTTTTT. The chain recombines TRBV30 with TRBJ1-4; D possibly corresponds to TRBD1 (5 bases). The V end lost 2 bases, the J end lost 6 bases, and 10 bases lay between the germline ends. Germline V gene lookup returns CDR1 GTSNPN and CDR2 SVGIG (reference sequence). CDR3 length: 13 residues.

This chain joins TRBV12-5 and TRBJ1-1; no clear D gene. Trimming removed 3 bases from V and 1 base from J, with 12 bases in between. The CDR3 runs 15 residues. Germline assignment: CDR1 LGHNT and CDR2 FRNRAP. In DNA, the CDR3 is TGTGCTAGTGGTTTCCTTGGGGAGTCGAACACTGAAGCTTTCTTT. It translates to CASGFLGESNTEAFF.

Points on this clone: Other DNA sequences in the same sample also yield this CDR3. The genes are TRBV9 and TRBJ1-2; no firm D call. CDR3 size: 14 residues. Trimming removed 0 bases from V and 2 bases from J, with 8 bases in between. Germline loops: CDR1 SGDLS, CDR2 YYNGEE. CDR3 in DNA: TGTGCCAGCAGCGTAGAAAGAGGGAACTATGGCTACACCTTC. This codes for CASSVERGNYGYTF.

The rearrangement links TRBV29-1 to TRBJ1-5; D gene uncertain. The CDR3 runs 13 residues. From germline, CDR1 is SQVTM and CDR2 ANQGSEA. The V end lost 2 bases, the J end lost 4 bases, and 9 bases lay between the germline ends. CDR3 nucleotides: TGCAGCGTTGAATTAACGGAGAATCAGCCCCAGCATTTT. Translating gives CSVELTENQPQHF.